The clone carrying this T cell receptor (beta chain) was seen a few times. The antigen is not known. It was with unique molecular identifiers that the TCRbeta library was prepared. Each CDR3 protein is one row after TCRdb ran MiXCR on the PCR reads. The sample contains 84,000 or so distinct CDR3 sequences, around 15% of which appear only once. This sample stems from a study of T-cell reconstitution after alpha-beta-depleted transplantation in children. Study results and caveats: Diversity of TCRbeta at day 60 was high in some patients, arising from surviving recipient T cells and thymic progenitors. Alpha-beta T cells about two months after transplant reportedly derived from several hundred expanded graft clones.

The receptor was isolated from a male patient aged 2-15 years who had a stem cell transplant for acute lymphoblastic leukemia, so the T cells may come from the graft donor. This sample comprised PBMCs, mostly from graft donor cells, obtained 180 days after TCRalphabeta/CD19-depleted stem cell transplant.

DNA of the CDR3: TGCAGTGCTATTATTGGTGGGAACACAGATACGCAGTATTTT. The encoded protein is CSAIIGGNTDTQYF. The genes are TRBV20-1 and TRBJ2-3; no firm D call. Germline V CDR1 and CDR2: DFQATT, SNEGSKA (reference sequence). The CDR3 loop spans 14 amino acids. Trimming removed 4 bases from V and 2 bases from J, with 13 bases in between.